This TCR beta chain was captured by sequencing in a study of cytotoxic CD8 clonotypes in ibrutinib-treated CLL. The study, taken as a whole, reports: Clonality went up at ibrutinib response and then declined back toward baseline at progression. Lymph node repertoires were not studied, and sampling times were unmatched.

With sequencing, the targeted depth ranged from 1 in 200,000 to 1 in 1 million T cells. The protocol was immunoSEQ multiplex PCR, while the TCRdb copy is restricted to in-frame clones and leaves out a portion. The sample holds 150,000 to 200,000 clones, approximately 72% seen once. The CDR3 has 17 amino acids. Per the germline V gene, CDR1 is SGHRS and CDR2 is YFSETQ. J lost 2 bases, V lost 2 bases, and 3 bases had no gene match. Worth noting for this clone: No antigen is known for it.

The V and J genes are TRBV5-1 and TRBJ2-6, with TRBD1 matching 11 bases. This sequence originates from a human donor with chronic lymphocytic leukemia. The input for sequencing was PBMCs, taken after 24 months of ibrutinib treatment. CDR3 sequence: CASSLPGQGAGANVLTF. The CDR3 coding sequence is TGCGCCAGCAGCTTACCGGGACAGGGGGCTGGGGCCAACGTCCTGACTTTC.